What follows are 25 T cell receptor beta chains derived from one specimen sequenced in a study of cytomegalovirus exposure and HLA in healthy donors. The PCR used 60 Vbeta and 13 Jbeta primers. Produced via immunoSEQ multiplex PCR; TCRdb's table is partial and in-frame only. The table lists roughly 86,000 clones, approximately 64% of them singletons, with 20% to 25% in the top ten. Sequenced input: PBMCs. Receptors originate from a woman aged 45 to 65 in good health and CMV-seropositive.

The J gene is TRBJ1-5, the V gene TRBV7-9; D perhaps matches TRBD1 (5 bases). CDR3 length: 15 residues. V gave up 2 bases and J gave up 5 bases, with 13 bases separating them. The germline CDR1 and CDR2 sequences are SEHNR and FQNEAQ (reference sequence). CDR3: CASSLSGDPYQPQHF. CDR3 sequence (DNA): TGTGCCAGCAGCTTATCGGGGGACCCCTATCAGCCCCAGCATTTT.

CDR3 sequence (DNA): TGTGCCAGCAGTTACGTCCGTAATTCACCCCTCCACTTT. This sequence encodes CASSYVRNSPLHF. The chain is built from TRBV6-5 and TRBJ1-6, with D unclear. Deletions cut 2 bases from V and 6 bases from J, with 5 bases between. The germline CDR1 and CDR2 sequences are MNHEY and SVGAGI. The CDR3 loop spans 13 amino acids.

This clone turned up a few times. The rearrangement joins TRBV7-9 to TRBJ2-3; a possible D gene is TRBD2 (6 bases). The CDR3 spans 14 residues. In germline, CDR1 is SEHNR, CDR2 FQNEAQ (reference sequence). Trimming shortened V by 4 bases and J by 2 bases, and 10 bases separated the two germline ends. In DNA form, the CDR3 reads TGTGCCAGCAGCTCGGGACTTCTCACAGATACGCAGTATTTT. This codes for CASSSGLLTDTQYF.

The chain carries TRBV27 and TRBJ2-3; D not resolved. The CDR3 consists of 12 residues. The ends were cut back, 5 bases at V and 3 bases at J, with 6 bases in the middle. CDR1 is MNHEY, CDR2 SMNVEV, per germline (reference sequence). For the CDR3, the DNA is TGTGCCAGCAGTCAACAAACAGATACGCAGTATTTT. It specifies CASSQQTDTQYF.

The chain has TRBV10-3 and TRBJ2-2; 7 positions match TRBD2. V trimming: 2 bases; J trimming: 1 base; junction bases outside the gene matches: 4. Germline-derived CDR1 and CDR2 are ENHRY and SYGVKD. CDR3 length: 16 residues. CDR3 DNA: TGTGCCATCAGTGAGATTGGACTAGAGAACACCGGGGAGCTGTTTTTT. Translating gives CAISEIGLENTGELFF.

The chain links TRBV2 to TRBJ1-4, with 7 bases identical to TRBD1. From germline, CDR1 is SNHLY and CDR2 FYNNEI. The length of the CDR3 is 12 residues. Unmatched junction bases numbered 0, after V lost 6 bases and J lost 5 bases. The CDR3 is CASRTGNEKLFF. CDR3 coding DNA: TGTGCCAGCAGGACAGGGAATGAAAAACTGTTTTTT. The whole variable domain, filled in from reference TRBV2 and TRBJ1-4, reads EPEVTQTPSHQVTQMGQEVILRCVPISNHLYFYWYRQILGQKVEFLVSFYNNEISEKSEIFDDQFSVERPDGSNFTLKIRSTKLEDSAMYFCASRTGNEKLFFGSGTQLSVL.

The CDR3 DNA reads TGTGCCACCAGCAGAGATTACGACAGCTGGAACTATGGCTACACCTTC. Protein product: CATSRDYDSWNYGYTF. The chain joins TRBV15 to TRBJ1-2, with a tentative D call TRBD1 (5 bases). Trimming left V 0 bases short and J 2 bases short, with 13 bases between. Germline V gene lookup returns CDR1 LNHNV and CDR2 YYDKDF (reference sequence). CDR3 length: 16 amino acids.

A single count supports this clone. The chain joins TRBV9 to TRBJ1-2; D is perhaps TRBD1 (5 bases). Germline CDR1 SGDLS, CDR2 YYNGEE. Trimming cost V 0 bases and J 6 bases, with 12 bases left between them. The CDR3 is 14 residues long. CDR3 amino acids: CASSVAMGQDGYTF. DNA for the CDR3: TGTGCCAGCAGCGTAGCGATGGGGCAGGATGGCTACACCTTC.

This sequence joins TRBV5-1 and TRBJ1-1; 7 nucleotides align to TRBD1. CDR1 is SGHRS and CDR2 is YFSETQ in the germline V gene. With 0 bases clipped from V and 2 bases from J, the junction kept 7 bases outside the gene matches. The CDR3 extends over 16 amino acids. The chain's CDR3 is CASSLVEGARNTEAFF. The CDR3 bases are TGCGCCAGCAGCTTGGTTGAGGGGGCGCGAAACACTGAAGCTTTCTTT.

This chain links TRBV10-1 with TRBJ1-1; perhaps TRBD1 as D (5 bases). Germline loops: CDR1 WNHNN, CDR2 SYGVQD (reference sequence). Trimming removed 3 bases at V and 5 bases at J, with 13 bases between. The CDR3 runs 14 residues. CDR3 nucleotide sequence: TGCGCCAGCAGTGATTCTGGGGAGGGGACTGAAGCTTTCTTT. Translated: CASSDSGEGTEAFF.

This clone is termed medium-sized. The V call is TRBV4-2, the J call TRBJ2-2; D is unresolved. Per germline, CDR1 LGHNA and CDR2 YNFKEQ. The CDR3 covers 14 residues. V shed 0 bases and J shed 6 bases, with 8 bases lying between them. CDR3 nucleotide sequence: TGTGCCAGCAGCCAAGAAGGCGCGGCCGGGGAGCTGTTTTTT. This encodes CASSQEGAAGELFF.

The CDR3 region has the DNA TGTGCCTGGAGTGTAAACCCCTTTATCGGGACAGGGGCTAACTATGGCTACACCTTC. Residues: CAWSVNPFIGTGANYGYTF. The rearrangement uses TRBV30 and TRBJ1-2, with 10 bases matching TRBD1. The germline gives CDR1 GTSNPN, CDR2 SVGIG (reference sequence). After removal of 0 bases from V and 0 bases from J, the junction contained 13 bases not matched to a gene. CDR3 size: 19 residues.

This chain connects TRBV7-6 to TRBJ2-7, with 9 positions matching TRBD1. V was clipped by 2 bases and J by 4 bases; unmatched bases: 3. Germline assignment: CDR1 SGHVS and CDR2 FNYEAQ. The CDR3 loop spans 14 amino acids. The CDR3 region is CASSLIGQGYEQYF. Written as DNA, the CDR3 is TGTGCCAGCAGCTTAATTGGACAGGGGTACGAGCAGTACTTC.

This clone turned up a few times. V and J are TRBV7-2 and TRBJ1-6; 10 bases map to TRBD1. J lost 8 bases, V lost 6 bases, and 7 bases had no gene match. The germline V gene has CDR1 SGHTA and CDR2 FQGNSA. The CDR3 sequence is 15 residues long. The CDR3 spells CASRSGTGEYSPLHF. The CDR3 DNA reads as TGTGCCAGCAGAAGCGGGACAGGGGAGTATTCACCCCTCCACTTT.

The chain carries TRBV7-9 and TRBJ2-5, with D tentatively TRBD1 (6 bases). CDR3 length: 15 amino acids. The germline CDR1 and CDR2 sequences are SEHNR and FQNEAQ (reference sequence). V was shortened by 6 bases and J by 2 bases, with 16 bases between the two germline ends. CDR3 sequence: CASSHTATGQETQYF. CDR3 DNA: TGTGCCAGCAGTCATACTGCGACAGGTCAAGAGACCCAGTACTTC. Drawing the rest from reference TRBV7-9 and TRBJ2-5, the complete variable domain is DTGVSQNPRHKITKRGQNVTFRCDPISEHNRLYWYRQTLGQGPEFLTYFQNEAQLEKSRLLSDRFSAERPKGSFSTLEIQRTEQGDSAMYLCASSHTATGQETQYFGPGTRLLVL.

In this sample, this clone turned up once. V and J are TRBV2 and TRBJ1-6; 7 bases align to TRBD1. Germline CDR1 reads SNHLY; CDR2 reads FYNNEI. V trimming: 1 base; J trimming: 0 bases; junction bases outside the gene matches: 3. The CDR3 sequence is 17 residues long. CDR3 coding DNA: TGTGCCAGCAGTGAAGGGGGACAGAGCTCCTATAATTCACCCCTCCACTTT. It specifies CASSEGGQSSYNSPLHF.

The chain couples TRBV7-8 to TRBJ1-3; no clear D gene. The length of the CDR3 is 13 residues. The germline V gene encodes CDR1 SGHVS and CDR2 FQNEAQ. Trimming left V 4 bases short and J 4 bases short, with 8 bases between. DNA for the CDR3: TGTGCCAGCAGCTCTTCCAGGGGAAACACCATATATTTT. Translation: CASSSSRGNTIYF. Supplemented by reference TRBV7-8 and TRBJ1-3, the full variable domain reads GAGVSQSPRYKVAKRGQDVALRCDPISGHVSLFWYQQALGQGPEFLTYFQNEAQLDKSGLPSDRFFAERPEGSVSTLKIQRTQQEDSAVYLCASSSSRGNTIYFGEGSWLTVV.

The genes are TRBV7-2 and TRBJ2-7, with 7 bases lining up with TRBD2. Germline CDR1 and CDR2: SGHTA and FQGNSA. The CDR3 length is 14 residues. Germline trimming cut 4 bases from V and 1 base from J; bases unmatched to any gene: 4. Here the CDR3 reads CASSSRTRSYEQYF. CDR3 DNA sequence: TGTGCCAGCAGCTCTAGGACTAGATCCTACGAGCAGTACTTC.

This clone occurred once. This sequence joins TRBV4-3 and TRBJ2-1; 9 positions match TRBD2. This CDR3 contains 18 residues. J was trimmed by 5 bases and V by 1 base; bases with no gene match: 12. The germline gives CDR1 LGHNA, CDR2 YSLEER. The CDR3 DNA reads TGCGCCAGCAGCCAAGCTGGGCGCGGGGGGGCGATCGACAATGAGCAGTTCTTC. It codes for CASSQAGRGGAIDNEQFF.

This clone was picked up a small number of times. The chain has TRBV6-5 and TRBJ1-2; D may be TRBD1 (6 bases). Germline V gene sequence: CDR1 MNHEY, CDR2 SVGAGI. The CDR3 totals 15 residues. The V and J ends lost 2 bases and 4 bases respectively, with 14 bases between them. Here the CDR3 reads CASSYGTLDPYGYTF. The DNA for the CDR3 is TGTGCCAGCAGTTACGGGACACTGGACCCCTATGGCTACACCTTC.

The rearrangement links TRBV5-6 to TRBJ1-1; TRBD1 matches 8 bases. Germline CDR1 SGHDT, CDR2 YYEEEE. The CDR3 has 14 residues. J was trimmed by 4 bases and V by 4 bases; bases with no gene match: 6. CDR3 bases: TGTGCCAGCAGCCCGGGACAGGTACTCACTGAAGCTTTCTTT. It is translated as CASSPGQVLTEAFF. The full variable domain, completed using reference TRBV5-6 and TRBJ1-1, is DAGVTQSPTHLIKTRGQQVTLRCSPKSGHDTVSWYQQALGQGPQFIFQYYEEEERQRGNFPDRFSGHQFPNYSSELNVNALLLGDSALYLCASSPGQVLTEAFFGQGTRLTVV.

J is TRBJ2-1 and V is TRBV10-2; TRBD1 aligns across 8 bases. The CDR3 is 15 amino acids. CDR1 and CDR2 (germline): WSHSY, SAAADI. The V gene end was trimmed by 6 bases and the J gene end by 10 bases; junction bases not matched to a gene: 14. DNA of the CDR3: TGCGCCAGCAGCCCCGGGACAGGCCGGTTAGGCGAGCAGTTCTTC. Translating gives CASSPGTGRLGEQFF.

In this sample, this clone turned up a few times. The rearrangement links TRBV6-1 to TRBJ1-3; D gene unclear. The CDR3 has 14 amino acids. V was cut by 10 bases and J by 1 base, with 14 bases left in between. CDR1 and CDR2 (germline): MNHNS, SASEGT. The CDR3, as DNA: TGTGCCACAGGAGAGGGCCCTTCTGGAAACACCATATATTTT. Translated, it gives CATGEGPSGNTIYF.

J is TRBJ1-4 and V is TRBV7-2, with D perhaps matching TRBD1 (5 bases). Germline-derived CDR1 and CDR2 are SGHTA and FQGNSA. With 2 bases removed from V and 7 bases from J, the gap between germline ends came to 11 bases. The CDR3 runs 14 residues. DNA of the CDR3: TGTGCCAGCAGCTTAAGGCAGGGCCCTGAAAAACTGTTTTTT. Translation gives CASSLRQGPEKLFF.

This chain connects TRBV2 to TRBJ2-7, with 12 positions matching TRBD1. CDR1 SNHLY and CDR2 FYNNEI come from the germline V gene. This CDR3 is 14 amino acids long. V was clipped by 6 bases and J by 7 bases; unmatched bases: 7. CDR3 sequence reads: CASRPGQGAGEQYF. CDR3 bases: TGTGCCAGCAGGCCGGGACAGGGGGCCGGGGAGCAGTACTTC.